The TCR beta chain under discussion was sequenced for a study of blood T cells in healthy people across ages. As regards this clonotype: This may stem from a read error, because a much larger clone lies one nucleotide away.

Trimming took 4 bases from V and 7 from J; bases not matched to a gene: 12. Germline V gene data show CDR1 as LGHDT and CDR2 as YNNKEL (reference sequence). The CDR3 sequence is 15 residues long. For the second PCR, which ran for about 7 to 11 cycles, a sample-barcoded 5' primer and a J-beta primer mix were used. TCRdb reanalysed the 5' RACE reads using MiXCR and keeps one entry per CDR3 protein. The data hold fewer than 700,000 distinct CDR3 sequences, with roughly 43% observed a single time. The TCR comes from an elderly man in good health. This chain joins TRBV3-1 and TRBJ2-7; the match to TRBD2 covers 8 bases. Sequencing was carried out using blood. The chain's CDR3 is CASSPMGGRSGEQYF. The CDR3 coding sequence is TGTGCCAGCAGCCCGATGGGCGGGAGGAGTGGTGAGCAGTACTTC.